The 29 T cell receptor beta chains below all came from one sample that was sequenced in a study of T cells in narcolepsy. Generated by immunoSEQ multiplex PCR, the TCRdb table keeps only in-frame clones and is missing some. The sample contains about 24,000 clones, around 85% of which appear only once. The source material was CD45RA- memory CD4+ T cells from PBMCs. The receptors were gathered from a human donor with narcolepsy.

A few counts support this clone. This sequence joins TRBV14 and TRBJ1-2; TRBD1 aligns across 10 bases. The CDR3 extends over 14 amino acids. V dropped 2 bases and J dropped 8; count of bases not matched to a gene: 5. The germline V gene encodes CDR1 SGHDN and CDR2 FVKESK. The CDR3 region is CASSQLGTGVGYTF. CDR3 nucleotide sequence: TGTGCCAGCAGCCAACTCGGGACAGGGGTCGGCTACACCTTC.

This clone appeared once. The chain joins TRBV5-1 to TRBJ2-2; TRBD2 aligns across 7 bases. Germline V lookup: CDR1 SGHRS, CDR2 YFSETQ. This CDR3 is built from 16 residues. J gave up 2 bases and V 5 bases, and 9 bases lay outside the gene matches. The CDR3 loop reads CASRLQTSPNTGELFF. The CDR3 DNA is TGCGCCAGCAGGCTTCAGACTAGCCCCAACACCGGGGAGCTGTTTTTT.

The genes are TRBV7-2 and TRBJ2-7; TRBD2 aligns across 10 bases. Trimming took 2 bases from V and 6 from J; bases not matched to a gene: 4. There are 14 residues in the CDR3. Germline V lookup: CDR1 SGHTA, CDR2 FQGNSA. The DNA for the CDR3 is TGTGCCAGCAGCTTAAAACTAGCGGGAAGCGAGCAGTACTTC. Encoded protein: CASSLKLAGSEQYF.

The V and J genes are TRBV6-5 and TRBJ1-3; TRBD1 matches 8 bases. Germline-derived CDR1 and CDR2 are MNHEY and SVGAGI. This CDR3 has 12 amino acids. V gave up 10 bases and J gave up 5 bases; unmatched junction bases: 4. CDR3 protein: CATRQGRNTIYF. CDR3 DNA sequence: TGTGCCACCAGACAGGGGAGAAACACCATATATTTT.

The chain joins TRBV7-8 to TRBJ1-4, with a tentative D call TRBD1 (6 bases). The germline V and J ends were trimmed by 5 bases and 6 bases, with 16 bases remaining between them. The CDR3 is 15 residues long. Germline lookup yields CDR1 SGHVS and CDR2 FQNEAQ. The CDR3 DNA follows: TGTGCCAGCAGCCCTTGGGACATCGGGCATGAAAAACTGTTTTTT. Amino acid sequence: CASSPWDIGHEKLFF.

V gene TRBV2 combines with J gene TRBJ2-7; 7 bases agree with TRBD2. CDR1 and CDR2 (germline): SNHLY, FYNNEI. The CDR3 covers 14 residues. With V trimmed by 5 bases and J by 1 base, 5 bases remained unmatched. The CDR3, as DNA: TGTGCCAGCAGTCTTGAGCGGGAATCCTACGAGCAGTACTTC. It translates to CASSLERESYEQYF.

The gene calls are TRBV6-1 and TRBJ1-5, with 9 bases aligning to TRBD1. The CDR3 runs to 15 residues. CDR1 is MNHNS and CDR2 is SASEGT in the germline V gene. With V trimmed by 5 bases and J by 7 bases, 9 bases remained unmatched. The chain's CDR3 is CASSLSWTGEQPQHF. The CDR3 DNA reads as TGTGCCAGCAGTCTATCGTGGACAGGGGAACAGCCCCAGCATTTT.

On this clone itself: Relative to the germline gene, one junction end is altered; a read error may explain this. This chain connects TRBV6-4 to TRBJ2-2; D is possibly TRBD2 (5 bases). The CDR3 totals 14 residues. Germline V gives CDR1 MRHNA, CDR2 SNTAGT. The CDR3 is CASRDSSGTGELFF. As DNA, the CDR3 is TGTGCCAGCAGGGACTCTAGTGGCACCGGGGAGCTGTTTTTT.

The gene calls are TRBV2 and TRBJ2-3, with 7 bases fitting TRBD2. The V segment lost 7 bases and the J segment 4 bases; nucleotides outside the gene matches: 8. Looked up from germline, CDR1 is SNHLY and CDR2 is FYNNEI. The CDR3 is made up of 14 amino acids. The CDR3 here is CASKEAGVADTQYF. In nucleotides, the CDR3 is TGTGCCAGCAAAGAGGCGGGAGTGGCAGATACGCAGTATTTT. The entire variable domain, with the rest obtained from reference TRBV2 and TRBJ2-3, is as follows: EPEVTQTPSHQVTQMGQEVILRCVPISNHLYFYWYRQILGQKVEFLVSFYNNEISEKSEIFDDQFSVERPDGSNFTLKIRSTKLEDSAMYFCASKEAGVADTQYFGPGTRLTVL.

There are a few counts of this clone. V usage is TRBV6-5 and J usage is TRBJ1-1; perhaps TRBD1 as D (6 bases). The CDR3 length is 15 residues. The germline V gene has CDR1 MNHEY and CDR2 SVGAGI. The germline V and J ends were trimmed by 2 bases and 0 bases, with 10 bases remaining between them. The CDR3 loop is CASSYDRTVNTEAFF. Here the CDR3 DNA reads TGTGCCAGCAGTTACGACAGGACAGTGAACACTGAAGCTTTCTTT.

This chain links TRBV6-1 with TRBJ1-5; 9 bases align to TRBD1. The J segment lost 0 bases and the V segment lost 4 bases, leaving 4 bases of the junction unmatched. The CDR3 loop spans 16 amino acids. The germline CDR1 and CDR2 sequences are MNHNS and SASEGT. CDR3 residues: CASSAQGAGSNQPQHF. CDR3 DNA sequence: TGTGCCAGCAGTGCACAGGGGGCTGGTAGCAATCAGCCCCAGCATTTT.

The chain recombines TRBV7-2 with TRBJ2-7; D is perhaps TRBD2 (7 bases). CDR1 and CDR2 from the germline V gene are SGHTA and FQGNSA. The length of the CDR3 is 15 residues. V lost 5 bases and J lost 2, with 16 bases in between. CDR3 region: CASSIRRGRPYEQYF. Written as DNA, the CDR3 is TGTGCCAGCAGCATCCGGCGGGGGCGCCCCTACGAGCAGTACTTC. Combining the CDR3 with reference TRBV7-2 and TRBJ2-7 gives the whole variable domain GAGVSQSPSNKVTEKGKDVELRCDPISGHTALYWYRQSLGQGLEFLIYFQGNSAPDKSGLPSDRFSAERTGGSVSTLTIQRTQQEDSAVYLCASSIRRGRPYEQYFGPGTRLTVT.

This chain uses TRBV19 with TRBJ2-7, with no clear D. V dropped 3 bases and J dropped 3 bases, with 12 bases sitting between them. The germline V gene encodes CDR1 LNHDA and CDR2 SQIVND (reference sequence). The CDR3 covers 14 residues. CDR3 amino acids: CASSMHQQFYEQYF. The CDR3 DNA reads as TGTGCCAGTAGTATGCATCAACAGTTCTACGAGCAGTACTTC.

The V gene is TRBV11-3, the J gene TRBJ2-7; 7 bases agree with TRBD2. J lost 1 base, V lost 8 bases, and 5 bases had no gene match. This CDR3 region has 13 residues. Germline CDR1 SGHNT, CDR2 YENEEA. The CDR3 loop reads CASRGGSSYEQYF. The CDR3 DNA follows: TGTGCCAGCCGAGGCGGGAGTTCCTACGAGCAGTACTTC.

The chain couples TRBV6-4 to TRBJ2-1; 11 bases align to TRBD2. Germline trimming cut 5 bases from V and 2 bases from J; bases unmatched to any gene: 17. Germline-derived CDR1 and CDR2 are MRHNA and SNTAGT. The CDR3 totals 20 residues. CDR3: CASSPGPLAGVWMAYNEQFF. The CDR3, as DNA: TGTGCCAGCAGTCCCGGCCCACTAGCGGGAGTTTGGATGGCCTACAATGAGCAGTTCTTC.

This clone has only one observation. The CDR3: CASSLSASGDTDTQYF. DNA of the CDR3: TGTGCCAGCAGTTTATCTGCTAGCGGAGACACAGATACGCAGTATTTT. The chain couples TRBV27 to TRBJ2-3; TRBD2 aligns across 7 bases. CDR1 MNHEY and CDR2 SMNVEV come from the germline V gene (reference sequence). The length of the CDR3 is 16 residues. V trimming: 0 bases; J trimming: 2 bases; junction bases outside the gene matches: 5.

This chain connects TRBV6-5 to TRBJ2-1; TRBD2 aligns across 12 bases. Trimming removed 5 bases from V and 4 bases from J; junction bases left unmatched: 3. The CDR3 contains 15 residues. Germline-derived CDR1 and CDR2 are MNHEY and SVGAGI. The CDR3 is CASSVTSGSYNEQFF. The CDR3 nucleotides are TGTGCCAGCAGTGTGACTAGCGGGAGTTACAATGAGCAGTTCTTC.

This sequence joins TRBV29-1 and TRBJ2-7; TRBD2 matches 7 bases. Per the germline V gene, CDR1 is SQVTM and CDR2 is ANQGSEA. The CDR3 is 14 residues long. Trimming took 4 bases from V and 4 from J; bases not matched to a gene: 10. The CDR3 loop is CSVAQRGLVYEQYF. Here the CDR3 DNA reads TGCAGCGTTGCCCAAAGAGGACTAGTATACGAGCAGTACTTC.

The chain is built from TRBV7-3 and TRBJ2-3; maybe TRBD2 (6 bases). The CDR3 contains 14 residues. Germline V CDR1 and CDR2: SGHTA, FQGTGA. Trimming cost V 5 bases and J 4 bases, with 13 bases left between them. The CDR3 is CASSPGREPDTQYF. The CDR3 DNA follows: TGTGCCAGCAGCCCCGGCCGGGAGCCAGATACGCAGTATTTT.

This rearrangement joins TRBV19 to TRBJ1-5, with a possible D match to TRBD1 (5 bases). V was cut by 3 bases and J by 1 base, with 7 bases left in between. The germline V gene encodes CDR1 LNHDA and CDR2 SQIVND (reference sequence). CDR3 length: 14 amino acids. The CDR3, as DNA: TGTGCCAGTAGTATCCAGGGAAGCAATCAGCCCCAGCATTTT. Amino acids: CASSIQGSNQPQHF. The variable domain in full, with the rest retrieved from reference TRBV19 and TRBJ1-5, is DGGITQSPKYLFRKEGQNVTLSCEQNLNHDAMYWYRQDPGQGLRLIYYSQIVNDFQKGDIAEGYSVSREKKESFPLTVTSAQKNPTAFYLCASSIQGSNQPQHFGDGTRLSIL.

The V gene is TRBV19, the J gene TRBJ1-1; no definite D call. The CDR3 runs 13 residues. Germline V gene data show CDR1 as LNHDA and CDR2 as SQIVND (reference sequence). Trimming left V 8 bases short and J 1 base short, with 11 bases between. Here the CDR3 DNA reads TGTGCCAGTGGGGAGGATAAGAACACTGAAGCTTTCTTT. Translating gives CASGEDKNTEAFF.

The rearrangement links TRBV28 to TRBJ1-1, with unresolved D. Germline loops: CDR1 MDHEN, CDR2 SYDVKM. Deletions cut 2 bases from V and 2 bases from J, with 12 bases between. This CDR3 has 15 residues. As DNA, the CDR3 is TGTGCCAGCAGTTTAACCGGGGAAGGTAACACTGAAGCTTTCTTT. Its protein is CASSLTGEGNTEAFF.

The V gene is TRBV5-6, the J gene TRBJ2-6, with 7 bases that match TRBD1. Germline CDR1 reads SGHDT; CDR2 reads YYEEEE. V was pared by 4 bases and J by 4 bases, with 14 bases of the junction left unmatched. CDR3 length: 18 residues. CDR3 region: CASSIQGILGWGANVLTF. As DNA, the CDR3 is TGTGCCAGCAGCATACAGGGGATCCTAGGGTGGGGGGCCAACGTCCTGACTTTC.

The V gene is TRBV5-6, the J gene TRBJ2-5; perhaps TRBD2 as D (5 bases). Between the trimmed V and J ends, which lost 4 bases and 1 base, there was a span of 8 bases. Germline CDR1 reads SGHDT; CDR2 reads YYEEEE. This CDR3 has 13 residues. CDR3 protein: CASSLDFQETQYF. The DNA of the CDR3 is TGTGCCAGCAGCCTGGACTTCCAAGAGACCCAGTACTTC.

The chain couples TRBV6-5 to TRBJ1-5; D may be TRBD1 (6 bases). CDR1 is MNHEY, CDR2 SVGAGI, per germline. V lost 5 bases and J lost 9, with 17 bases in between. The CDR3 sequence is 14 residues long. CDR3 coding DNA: TGTGCCAGCAGTAAGGGGGACCCACTTACGCCCCAGCATTTT. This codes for CASSKGDPLTPQHF.

The CDR3 loop reads CASSLAGYREETQYF. CDR3 in DNA: TGCGCCAGCAGCTTGGCCGGTTATCGAGAAGAGACCCAGTACTTC. This sequence joins TRBV5-1 and TRBJ2-5; no firm D call. The CDR3 is made up of 15 amino acids. The germline V gene encodes CDR1 SGHRS and CDR2 YFSETQ. The germline V and J ends were trimmed by 0 bases and 3 bases, with 12 bases remaining between them. The full variable domain, its missing parts supplied by reference TRBV5-1 and TRBJ2-5, is KAGVTQTPRYLIKTRGQQVTLSCSPISGHRSVSWYQQTPGQGLQFLFEYFSETQRNKGNFPGRFSGRQFSNSRSEMNVSTLELGDSALYLCASSLAGYREETQYFGPGTRLLVL.

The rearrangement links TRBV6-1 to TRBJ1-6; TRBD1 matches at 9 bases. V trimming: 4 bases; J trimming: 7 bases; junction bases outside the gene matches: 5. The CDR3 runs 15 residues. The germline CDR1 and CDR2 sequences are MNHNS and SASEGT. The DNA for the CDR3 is TGTGCCAGCAGTGTACAGGGGGCGCAAAATTCACCCCTCCACTTT. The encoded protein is CASSVQGAQNSPLHF.

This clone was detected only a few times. The CDR3 DNA reads TGTGCCAGCAGCCTGGACTCTAGAAATGAGCAGTTCTTC. Protein sequence: CASSLDSRNEQFF. The chain couples TRBV6-5 to TRBJ2-1; D might be TRBD2 (5 bases). Between the trimmed V and J ends, which lost 6 bases and 7 bases, there was a span of 13 bases. The CDR3 is 13 residues long. From germline, CDR1 is MNHEY and CDR2 SVGAGI.

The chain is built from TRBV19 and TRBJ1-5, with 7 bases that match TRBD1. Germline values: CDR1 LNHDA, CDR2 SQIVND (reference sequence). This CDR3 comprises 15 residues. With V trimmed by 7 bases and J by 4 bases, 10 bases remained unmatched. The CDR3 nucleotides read TGTGCCAGTAACCTTCCAGGGGGTAAGAATCAGCCCCAGCATTTT. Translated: CASNLPGGKNQPQHF.